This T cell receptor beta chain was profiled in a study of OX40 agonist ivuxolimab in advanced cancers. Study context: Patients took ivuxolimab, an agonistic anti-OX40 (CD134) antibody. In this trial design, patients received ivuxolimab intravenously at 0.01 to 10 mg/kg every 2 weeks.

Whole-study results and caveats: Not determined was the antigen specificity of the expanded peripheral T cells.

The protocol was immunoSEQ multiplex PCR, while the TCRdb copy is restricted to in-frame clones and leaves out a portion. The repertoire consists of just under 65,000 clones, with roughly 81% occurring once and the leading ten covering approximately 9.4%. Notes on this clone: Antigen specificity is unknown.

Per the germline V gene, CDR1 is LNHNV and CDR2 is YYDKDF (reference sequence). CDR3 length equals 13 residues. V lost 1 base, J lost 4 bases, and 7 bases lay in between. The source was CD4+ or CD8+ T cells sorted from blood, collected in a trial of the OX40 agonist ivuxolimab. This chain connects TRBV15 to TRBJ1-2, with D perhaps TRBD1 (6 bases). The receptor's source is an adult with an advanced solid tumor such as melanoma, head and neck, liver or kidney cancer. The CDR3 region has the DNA TGTGCCACCAGCAGAGCGACAGGCTATGGCTACACCTTC. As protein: CATSRATGYGYTF.